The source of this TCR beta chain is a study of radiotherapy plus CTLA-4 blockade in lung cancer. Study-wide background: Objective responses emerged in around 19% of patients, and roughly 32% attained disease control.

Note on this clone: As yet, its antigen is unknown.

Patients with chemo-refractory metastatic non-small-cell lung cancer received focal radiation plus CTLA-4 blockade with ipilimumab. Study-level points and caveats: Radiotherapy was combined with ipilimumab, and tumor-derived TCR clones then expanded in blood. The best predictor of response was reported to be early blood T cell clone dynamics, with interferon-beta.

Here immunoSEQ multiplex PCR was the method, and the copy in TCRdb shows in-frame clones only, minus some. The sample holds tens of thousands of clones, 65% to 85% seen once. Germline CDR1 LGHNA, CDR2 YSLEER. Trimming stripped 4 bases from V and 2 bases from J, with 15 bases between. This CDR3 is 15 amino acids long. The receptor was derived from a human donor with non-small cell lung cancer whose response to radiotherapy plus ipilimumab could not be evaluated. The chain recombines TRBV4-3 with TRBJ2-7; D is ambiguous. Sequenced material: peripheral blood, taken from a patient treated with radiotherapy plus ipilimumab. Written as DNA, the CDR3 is TGCGCCAGCAGCCTCCAAACCACAACAGCCTACGAGCAGTACTTC. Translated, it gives CASSLQTTTAYEQYF.